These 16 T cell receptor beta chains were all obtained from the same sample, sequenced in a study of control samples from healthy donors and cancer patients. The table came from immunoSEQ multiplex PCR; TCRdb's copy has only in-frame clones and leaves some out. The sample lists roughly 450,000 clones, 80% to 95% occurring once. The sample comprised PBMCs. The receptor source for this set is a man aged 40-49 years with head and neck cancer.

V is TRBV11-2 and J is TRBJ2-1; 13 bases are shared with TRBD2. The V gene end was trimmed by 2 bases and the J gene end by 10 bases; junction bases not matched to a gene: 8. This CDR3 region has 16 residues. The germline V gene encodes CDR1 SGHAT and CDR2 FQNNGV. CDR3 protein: CASSLQPGLAGSEQFF. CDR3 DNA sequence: TGTGCCAGCAGCTTACAACCGGGACTAGCGGGATCCGAGCAGTTCTTC. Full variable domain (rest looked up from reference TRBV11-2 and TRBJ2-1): EAGVAQSPRYKIIEKRQSVAFWCNPISGHATLYWYQQILGQGPKLLIQFQNNGVVDDSQLPKDRFSAERLKGVDSTLKIQPAKLEDSAVYLCASSLQPGLAGSEQFFGPGTRLTVL.

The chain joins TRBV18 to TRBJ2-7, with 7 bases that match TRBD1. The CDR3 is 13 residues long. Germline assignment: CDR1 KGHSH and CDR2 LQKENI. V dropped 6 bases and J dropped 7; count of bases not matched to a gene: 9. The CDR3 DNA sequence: TGTGCCAGCTCCCCTACAACAGGGGAAGAGCAGTACTTC. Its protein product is CASSPTTGEEQYF.

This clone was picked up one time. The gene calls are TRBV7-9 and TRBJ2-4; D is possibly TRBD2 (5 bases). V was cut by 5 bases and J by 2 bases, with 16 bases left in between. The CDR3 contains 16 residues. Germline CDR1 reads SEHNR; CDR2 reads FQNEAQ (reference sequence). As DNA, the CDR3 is TGTGCCAGCAGCCAAGCCGGGGAGTGGACCAAAAACATTCAGTACTTC. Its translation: CASSQAGEWTKNIQYF.

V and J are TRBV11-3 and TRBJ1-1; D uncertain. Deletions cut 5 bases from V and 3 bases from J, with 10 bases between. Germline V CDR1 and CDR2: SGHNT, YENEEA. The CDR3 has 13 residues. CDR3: CASSPDLYTEAFF. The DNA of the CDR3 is TGTGCCAGCAGCCCGGACTTATACACTGAAGCTTTCTTT. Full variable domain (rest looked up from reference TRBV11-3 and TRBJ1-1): EAGVVQSPRYKIIEKKQPVAFWCNPISGHNTLYWYLQNLGQGPELLIRYENEEAVDDSQLPKDRFSAERLKGVDSTLKIQPAELGDSAVYLCASSPDLYTEAFFGQGTRLTVV.

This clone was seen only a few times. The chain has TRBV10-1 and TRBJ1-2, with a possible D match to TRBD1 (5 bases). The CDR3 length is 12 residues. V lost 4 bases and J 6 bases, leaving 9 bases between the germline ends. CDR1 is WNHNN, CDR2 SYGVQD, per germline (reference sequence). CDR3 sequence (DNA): TGCGCCAGCAGTGCAGGGCCGGATGGCTACACCTTC. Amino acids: CASSAGPDGYTF.

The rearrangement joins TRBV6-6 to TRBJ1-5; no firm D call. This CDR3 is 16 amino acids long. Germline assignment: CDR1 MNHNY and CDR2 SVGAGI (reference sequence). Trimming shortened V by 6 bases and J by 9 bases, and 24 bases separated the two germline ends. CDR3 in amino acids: CASRETQGPRSPPQHF. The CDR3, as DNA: TGTGCCAGCAGGGAAACGCAAGGACCGCGTTCTCCGCCCCAGCATTTT.

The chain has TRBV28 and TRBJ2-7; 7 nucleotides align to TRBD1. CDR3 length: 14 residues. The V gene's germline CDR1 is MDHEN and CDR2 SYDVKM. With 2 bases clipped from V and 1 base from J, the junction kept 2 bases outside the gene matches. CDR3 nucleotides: TGTGCCAGCAGTTTACCGGGACAGTCCTACGAGCAGTACTTC. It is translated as CASSLPGQSYEQYF.

CDR3 loop: CASSQVGGGAGDTQYF. DNA for the CDR3: TGCGCCAGCAGCCAAGTTGGCGGGGGGGCCGGGGATACGCAGTATTTT. This chain uses TRBV4-1 with TRBJ2-3; 9 bases align to TRBD2. Germline V gene lookup returns CDR1 MGHRA and CDR2 YSYEKL. The CDR3 runs 16 residues. V was clipped by 1 base and J by 6 bases; unmatched bases: 8.

The CDR3 DNA follows: TGTGCCAGCAGCAAATGGTTACCGAGGGACACTGAAGCTTTCTTT. This encodes CASSKWLPRDTEAFF. This chain joins TRBV21-1 and TRBJ1-1. TRBV21-1 corresponds to a pseudogene. The CDR3 consists of 15 residues.

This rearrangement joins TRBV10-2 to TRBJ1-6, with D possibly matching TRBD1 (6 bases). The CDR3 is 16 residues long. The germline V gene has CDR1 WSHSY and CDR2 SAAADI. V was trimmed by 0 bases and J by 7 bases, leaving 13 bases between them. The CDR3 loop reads CASSESGGRVNSPLHF. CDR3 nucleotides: TGCGCCAGCAGTGAGTCCGGGGGGCGGGTGAATTCACCCCTCCACTTT.

The CDR3 sequence is CATNQITGGIDTQYF. CDR3 sequence (DNA): TGTGCCACCAATCAGATTACAGGGGGTATTGATACGCAGTATTTT. The rearrangement joins TRBV24-1 to TRBJ2-3; 8 positions match TRBD1. This CDR3 has 15 amino acids. Trimming at V came to 8 bases and at J to 6 bases, leaving 12 bases not matched to a gene. Germline V CDR1 and CDR2: KGHDR, SFDVKD.

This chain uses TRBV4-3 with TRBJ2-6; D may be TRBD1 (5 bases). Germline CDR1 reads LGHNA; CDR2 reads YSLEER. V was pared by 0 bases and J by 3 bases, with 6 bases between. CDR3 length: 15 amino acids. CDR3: CASSQDRVGANVLTF. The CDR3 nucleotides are TGCGCCAGCAGCCAAGACAGGGTTGGGGCCAACGTCCTGACTTTC.

DNA of the CDR3: TGCGCCAGCAGCTTGGGTCGCGAGGATAATTCACCCCTCCACTTT. Translated, it gives CASSLGREDNSPLHF. The J gene is TRBJ1-6, the V gene TRBV5-1, with D uncertain. Germline V gene sequence: CDR1 SGHRS, CDR2 YFSETQ. CDR3 length: 15 residues. V was cut by 0 bases and J by 5 bases, with 9 bases left in between.

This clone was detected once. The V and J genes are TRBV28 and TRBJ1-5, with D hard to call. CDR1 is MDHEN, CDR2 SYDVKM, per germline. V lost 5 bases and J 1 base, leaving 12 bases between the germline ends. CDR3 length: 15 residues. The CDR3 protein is CASSTPGRSNQPQHF. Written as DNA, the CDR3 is TGTGCCAGCAGTACCCCCGGCAGGAGCAATCAGCCCCAGCATTTT.

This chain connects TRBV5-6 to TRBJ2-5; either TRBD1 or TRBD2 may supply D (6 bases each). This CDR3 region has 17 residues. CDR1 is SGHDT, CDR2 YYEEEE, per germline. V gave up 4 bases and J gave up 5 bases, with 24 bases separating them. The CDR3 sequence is CASSPDMGGGVVETQYF. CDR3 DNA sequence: TGTGCCAGCAGCCCAGATATGGGGGGCGGGGTTGTCGAGACCCAGTACTTC.

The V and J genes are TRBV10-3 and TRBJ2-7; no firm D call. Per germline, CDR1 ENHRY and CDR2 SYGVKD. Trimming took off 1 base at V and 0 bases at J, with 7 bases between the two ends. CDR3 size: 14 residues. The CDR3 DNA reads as TGTGCCATCAGTGAGTTGGGTCACTCCTACGAGCAGTACTTC. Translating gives CAISELGHSYEQYF.